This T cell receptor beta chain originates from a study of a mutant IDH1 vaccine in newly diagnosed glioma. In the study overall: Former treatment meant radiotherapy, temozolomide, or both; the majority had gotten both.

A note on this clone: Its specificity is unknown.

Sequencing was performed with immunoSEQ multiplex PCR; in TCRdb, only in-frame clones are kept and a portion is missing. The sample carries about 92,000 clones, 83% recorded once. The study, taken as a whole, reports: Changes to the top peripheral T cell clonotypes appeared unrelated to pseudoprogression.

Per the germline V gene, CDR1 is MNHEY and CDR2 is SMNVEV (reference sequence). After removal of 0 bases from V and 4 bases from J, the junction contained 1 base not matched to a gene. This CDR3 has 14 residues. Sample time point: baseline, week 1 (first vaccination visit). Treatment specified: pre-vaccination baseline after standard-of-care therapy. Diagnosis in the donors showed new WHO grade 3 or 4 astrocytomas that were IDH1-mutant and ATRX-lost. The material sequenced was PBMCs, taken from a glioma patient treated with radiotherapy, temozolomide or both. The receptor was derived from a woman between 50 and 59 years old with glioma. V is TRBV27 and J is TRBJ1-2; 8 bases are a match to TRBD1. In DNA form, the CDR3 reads TGTGCCAGCAGTTTATCCAGGGGGCGCTATGGCTACACCTTC. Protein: CASSLSRGRYGYTF.